The 31 T cell receptor beta chains below were found in one sample sequenced in a study of blood T cell repertoires in COVID-19. Assay: immunoSEQ multiplex PCR; the TCRdb copy retains only in-frame clones and omits some. The sample has some 59,000 clones; about three quarters are singletons. Sequenced sample: peripheral blood. These receptors were obtained from a man younger than 40 with COVID-19, enrolled during active disease.

The V call is TRBV19, the J call TRBJ2-7; TRBD2 agrees at 7 bases. The CDR3 is 13 amino acids. Trimming removed 4 bases from V and 4 bases from J; junction bases left unmatched: 4. The germline gives CDR1 LNHDA, CDR2 SQIVND (reference sequence). The CDR3 spells CASSRRGLYEQYF. The CDR3 bases are TGTGCCAGTAGTAGGAGGGGACTATACGAGCAGTACTTC.

CDR3 in amino acids: CSVKRGYEQYF. Written as DNA, the CDR3 is TGCAGCGTTAAGCGAGGTTACGAGCAGTACTTC. The gene calls are TRBV29-1 and TRBJ2-7; D gene ambiguous. Germline V gives CDR1 SQVTM, CDR2 ANQGSEA. The V end was cut by 5 bases, the J end by 4 bases, with 9 bases between. The CDR3 sequence is 11 residues long.

V usage is TRBV19 and J usage is TRBJ1-5; the match to TRBD1 covers 7 bases. The CDR3 is made up of 15 amino acids. Germline CDR1 LNHDA, CDR2 SQIVND (reference sequence). V dropped 7 bases and J dropped 0; count of bases not matched to a gene: 6. CDR3 nucleotide sequence: TGTGCCAGTACGGGACAGCCTTATAGCAATCAGCCCCAGCATTTT. Translated, it gives CASTGQPYSNQPQHF.

The V call is TRBV19, the J call TRBJ2-5; unclear D gene. The CDR3 runs 12 residues. The V gene's germline CDR1 is LNHDA and CDR2 SQIVND (reference sequence). Trimming removed 4 bases from V and 5 bases from J, with 8 bases in between. The CDR3 DNA reads TGTGCCAGTAGTAACCTACTCGAGACCCAGTACTTC. Residues: CASSNLLETQYF.

The chain links TRBV19 to TRBJ1-5; no clear D gene. V dropped 0 bases and J dropped 0 bases, with 12 bases sitting between them. The CDR3 consists of 17 residues. Germline loops: CDR1 LNHDA, CDR2 SQIVND (reference sequence). In DNA, the CDR3 is TGTGCCAGTAGTATAGATCGAGGGATCTATAGCAATCAGCCCCAGCATTTT. Its translation: CASSIDRGIYSNQPQHF.

This clone has a handful of counts. The CDR3 spells CASSQGAGYGYTF. For the CDR3, the DNA is TGTGCCAGCAGCCAAGGGGCAGGCTATGGCTACACCTTC. V is TRBV14 and J is TRBJ1-2; D unclear. CDR1 is SGHDN and CDR2 is FVKESK in the germline V gene. This CDR3 comprises 13 residues. Between the trimmed V and J ends, which lost 1 base and 4 bases, there was a span of 7 bases.

This chain uses TRBV18 with TRBJ1-2, with 7 bases that match TRBD1. V gave up 4 bases and J gave up 3 bases; unmatched junction bases: 11. This CDR3 region has 16 residues. Looked up from germline, CDR1 is KGHSH and CDR2 is LQKENI. The CDR3 DNA follows: TGTGCCAGCTCACTAAACTTCAGGGGGAGAGACTATGGCTACACCTTC. This encodes CASSLNFRGRDYGYTF. Supplemented by reference TRBV18 and TRBJ1-2, the full variable domain reads NAGVMQNPRHLVRRRGQEARLRCSPMKGHSHVYWYRQLPEEGLKFMVYLQKENIIDESGMPKERFSAEFPKEGPSILRIQQVVRGDSAAYFCASSLNFRGRDYGYTFGSGTRLTVV.

The chain is built from TRBV9 and TRBJ2-7; no clear D gene. Trimming removed 1 base from V and 6 bases from J, with 11 bases in between. The CDR3 has 13 residues. Per germline, CDR1 SGDLS and CDR2 YYNGEE. The DNA for the CDR3 is TGTGCCAGCAGCGTACGCCCCAGATCCGAGCAGTACTTC. It yields the protein CASSVRPRSEQYF.

The chain recombines TRBV27 with TRBJ1-2, with 9 bases matching TRBD1. The CDR3 covers 17 residues. Germline-derived CDR1 and CDR2 are MNHEY and SMNVEV (reference sequence). V trimming: 5 bases; J trimming: 4 bases; junction bases outside the gene matches: 14. CDR3 sequence: CASSPLSGQGMGYGYTF. CDR3 in DNA: TGTGCCAGCAGTCCACTTTCTGGACAGGGGATGGGCTATGGCTACACCTTC.

The rearrangement uses TRBV28 and TRBJ2-5; 7 nucleotides line up with TRBD2. Trimming cost V 4 bases and J 1 base; bases outside gene matches: 3. This CDR3 spans 14 amino acids. The V gene's germline CDR1 is MDHEN and CDR2 SYDVKM. This chain's CDR3 is CASSSGGFQETQYF. For the CDR3, the DNA is TGTGCCAGCAGTTCCGGGGGGTTCCAAGAGACCCAGTACTTC.

The chain combines TRBV3-1 (or the pseudogene TRBV3-2) with TRBJ2-5, with D tentatively TRBD1 (5 bases). Trimming took 3 bases from V and 1 from J, leaving 21 bases between them. Looked up from germline, CDR1 is LGHDT and CDR2 is YNNKEL (reference sequence). The CDR3 contains 18 residues. CDR3 region: CASSHPRYGTGPQETQYF. CDR3 sequence (DNA): TGTGCCAGCAGCCACCCAAGGTATGGAACAGGCCCCCAAGAGACCCAGTACTTC.

The rearrangement links TRBV6-5 to TRBJ2-7; 9 positions agree with TRBD1. CDR1 MNHEY and CDR2 SVGAGI come from the germline V gene. The V gene end was trimmed by 0 bases and the J gene end by 5 bases; junction bases not matched to a gene: 5. This CDR3 is built from 15 residues. In nucleotides, the CDR3 is TGTGCCAGCAGTTACTCGAGGGACAGGGTCAACGAGCAGTACTTC. The encoded protein is CASSYSRDRVNEQYF.

This sequence joins TRBV5-6 and TRBJ2-5; 8 bases are a match to TRBD1. In germline, CDR1 is SGHDT, CDR2 YYEEEE. V lost 0 bases and J lost 4; bases outside the gene matches: 8. CDR3 length: 16 residues. Here the CDR3 reads CASSLGTGLSGETQYF. CDR3 nucleotide sequence: TGTGCCAGCAGCTTGGGGACAGGGTTGAGTGGAGAGACCCAGTACTTC.

The V call is TRBV4-1, the J call TRBJ2-2; TRBD2 might be the D (5 bases). The V and J ends lost 0 bases and 3 bases respectively, with 11 bases between them. The germline CDR1 and CDR2 sequences are MGHRA and YSYEKL. The CDR3 length is 16 residues. As DNA, the CDR3 is TGCGCCAGCAGCCAAGATTCGGGATCGTACACCGGGGAGCTGTTTTTT. Translated, it gives CASSQDSGSYTGELFF.

The rearrangement joins TRBV12-3 or TRBV12-4 to TRBJ1-1; 7 bases match TRBD1. V was pared by 7 bases and J by 3 bases, with 5 bases of the junction left unmatched. This CDR3 region has 13 residues. In DNA form, the CDR3 reads TGTGCCAGCACTCCCACAGGGGACACTGAAGCTTTCTTT. Translated: CASTPTGDTEAFF.

The chain combines TRBV5-1 with TRBJ2-7; 7 bases line up with TRBD1. The germline V gene has CDR1 SGHRS and CDR2 YFSETQ. V lost 4 bases to trimming and J lost 1 base; unmatched junction nucleotides: 8. The CDR3 is made up of 15 amino acids. The DNA for the CDR3 is TGCGCCAGCAGCCCCCGACAGGGTATATCCTACGAGCAGTACTTC. It encodes CASSPRQGISYEQYF.

The chain has TRBV14 and TRBJ1-2; D is possibly TRBD1 (5 bases). Trimming shortened V by 0 bases and J by 8 bases, and 7 bases separated the two germline ends. CDR1 is SGHDN and CDR2 is FVKESK in the germline V gene. This CDR3 has 12 amino acids. CDR3 region: CASSQDDRGYTF. The CDR3 DNA is TGTGCCAGCAGCCAAGATGACAGAGGCTACACCTTC.

The V call is TRBV3-1 (or the pseudogene TRBV3-2), the J call TRBJ2-3, with a possible D match to TRBD1 (7 bases). The CDR3 consists of 16 residues. Germline V gene data show CDR1 as LGHDT and CDR2 as YNNKEL (reference sequence). Trimming shortened V by 7 bases and J by 2 bases, and 19 bases separated the two germline ends. Written as DNA, the CDR3 is TGTGCCAGCACAACCCGGGGGACAGACCTCACAGATACGCAGTATTTT. Its protein product is CASTTRGTDLTDTQYF.

This rearrangement joins TRBV11-2 to TRBJ1-2; D not certain. Trimming cost V 5 bases and J 7 bases, with 14 bases left between them. This CDR3 spans 13 amino acids. The V gene's germline CDR1 is SGHAT and CDR2 FQNNGV. In DNA form, the CDR3 reads TGTGCCAGCAGCGCCCAAAGTACTGGTGGCTACACCTTC. Its protein product is CASSAQSTGGYTF.

J is TRBJ2-1 and V is TRBV27, with TRBD1 identical over 7 bases. The CDR3 contains 16 residues. CDR1 is MNHEY and CDR2 is SMNVEV in the germline V gene (reference sequence). V trimming: 6 bases; J trimming: 8 bases; junction bases outside the gene matches: 16. As DNA, the CDR3 is TGTGCCAGCAGCCCTGACCAGGGGGTCCTGGGCCATGAGCAGTTCTTC. Translation gives CASSPDQGVLGHEQFF.

This sequence joins TRBV5-1 and TRBJ1-2; D is possibly TRBD1 (5 bases). Germline values: CDR1 SGHRS, CDR2 YFSETQ. Trimming removed 0 bases from V and 2 bases from J, with 8 bases in between. This CDR3 region has 14 residues. This CDR3 is CASSLEAGNYGYTF. CDR3 DNA: TGCGCCAGCAGCTTGGAGGCAGGGAACTATGGCTACACCTTC. The complete variable domain, with remaining parts taken from reference TRBV5-1 and TRBJ1-2, reads KAGVTQTPRYLIKTRGQQVTLSCSPISGHRSVSWYQQTPGQGLQFLFEYFSETQRNKGNFPGRFSGRQFSNSRSEMNVSTLELGDSALYLCASSLEAGNYGYTFGSGTRLTVV.

This chain joins TRBV6-2 or TRBV6-3 and TRBJ1-1, with D hard to call. Germline V lookup: CDR1 MNHEY, CDR2 SVGEGT. CDR3 length: 17 amino acids. V was pared by 0 bases and J by 0 bases, with 14 bases between. CDR3 loop: CASSYSRSGSLNTEAFF. DNA of the CDR3: TGTGCCAGCAGTTACTCGCGGTCCGGGTCTTTGAACACTGAAGCTTTCTTT.

The genes are TRBV4-1 and TRBJ1-1, with D possibly being TRBD1 (6 bases). The germline gives CDR1 MGHRA, CDR2 YSYEKL. This CDR3 comprises 15 residues. Trimming left V 6 bases short and J 0 bases short, with 14 bases between. CDR3 in amino acids: CASSGGALMNTEAFF. CDR3 nucleotide sequence: TGCGCCAGCAGTGGGGGCGCCCTTATGAACACTGAAGCTTTCTTT.

The V call is TRBV6-5, the J call TRBJ1-1, with 9 positions matching TRBD1. This CDR3 spans 15 amino acids. The germline V gene encodes CDR1 MNHEY and CDR2 SVGAGI. V trimming: 3 bases; J trimming: 8 bases; junction bases outside the gene matches: 10. This chain's CDR3 is CASSYLTGGGSEAFF. The CDR3 region has the DNA TGTGCCAGCAGTTATCTCACAGGGGGCGGGTCGGAAGCTTTCTTT.

V is TRBV15 and J is TRBJ2-4; tentatively, D is TRBD1 (6 bases). From germline, CDR1 is LNHNV and CDR2 YYDKDF (reference sequence). The CDR3 contains 15 residues. V was trimmed by 6 bases and J by 6 bases, leaving 18 bases between them. In nucleotides, the CDR3 is TGTGCCACCAGTGTAAATACAGGGTCGGGAAACATTCAGTACTTC. The encoded protein is CATSVNTGSGNIQYF.

The chain has TRBV9 and TRBJ2-5; D may be TRBD2 (6 bases). Per the germline V gene, CDR1 is SGDLS and CDR2 is YYNGEE. The ends were cut back, 0 bases at V and 10 bases at J, with 16 bases in the middle. The CDR3 totals 14 residues. CDR3 DNA: TGTGCCAGCAGCGTAGGGGGGGACGCGAGTATCCAGTACTTC. Residues: CASSVGGDASIQYF.

The genes are TRBV5-6 and TRBJ2-7; 7 bases are a match to TRBD1. This CDR3 has 17 amino acids. Germline CDR1 and CDR2: SGHDT and YYEEEE. V lost 0 bases and J lost 1; bases outside the gene matches: 10. In DNA form, the CDR3 reads TGTGCCAGCAGCTTGGCGAAGGGGACAGCGTGGTCCTACGAGCAGTACTTC. Translated: CASSLAKGTAWSYEQYF.

The table lists this clone with many counts. The J gene is TRBJ1-5, the V gene TRBV27; no firm D call. V dropped 6 bases and J dropped 4 bases, with 10 bases sitting between them. The CDR3 is 13 residues long. Germline V gene data show CDR1 as MNHEY and CDR2 as SMNVEV (reference sequence). The CDR3 nucleotides are TGTGCCAGCAGGCCCGCGCTTAATCAGCCCCAGCATTTT. Translation gives CASRPALNQPQHF.

This clone was observed a handful of times. This sequence joins TRBV4-1 and TRBJ2-7; 11 bases align to TRBD2. J was trimmed by 4 bases and V by 1 base; bases with no gene match: 3. This CDR3 is built from 15 residues. CDR1 and CDR2 (germline): MGHRA, YSYEKL. CDR3 protein: CASSQVPSGRYEQYF. In DNA form, the CDR3 reads TGCGCCAGCAGCCAAGTCCCTAGCGGGAGGTACGAGCAGTACTTC.

This clone was seen a single time. V and J are TRBV3-1 (or the pseudogene TRBV3-2) and TRBJ2-1; D may be TRBD1 (5 bases). The CDR3 loop spans 17 amino acids. Germline CDR1 and CDR2: LGHDT and YNNKEL (reference sequence). The V end was cut by 0 bases, the J end by 0 bases, with 12 bases between. The CDR3 sequence: CASSQDRGDRSYNEQFF. The CDR3 DNA reads as TGTGCCAGCAGCCAAGATAGGGGCGACCGCTCCTACAATGAGCAGTTCTTC.

The chain uses TRBV10-3 and TRBJ2-1, with 10 bases that match TRBD2. This CDR3 is 14 amino acids long. With 8 bases clipped from V and 5 bases from J, the junction kept 6 bases outside the gene matches. Per the germline V gene, CDR1 is ENHRY and CDR2 is SYGVKD. The CDR3 loop is CAIGKSGRDNEQFF. DNA for the CDR3: TGTGCCATCGGGAAGAGCGGGAGGGACAATGAGCAGTTCTTC.